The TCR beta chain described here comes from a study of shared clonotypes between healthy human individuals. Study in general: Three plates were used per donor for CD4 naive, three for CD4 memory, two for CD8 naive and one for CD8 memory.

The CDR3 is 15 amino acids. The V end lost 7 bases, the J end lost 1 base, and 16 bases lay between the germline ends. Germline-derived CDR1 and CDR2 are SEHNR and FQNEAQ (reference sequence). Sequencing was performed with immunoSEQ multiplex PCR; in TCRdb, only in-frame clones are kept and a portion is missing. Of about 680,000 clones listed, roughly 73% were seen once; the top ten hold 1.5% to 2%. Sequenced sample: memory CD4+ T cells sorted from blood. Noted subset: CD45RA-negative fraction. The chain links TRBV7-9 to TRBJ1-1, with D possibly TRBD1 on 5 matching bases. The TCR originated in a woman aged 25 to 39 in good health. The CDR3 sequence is CASTRSGTQNTEAFF. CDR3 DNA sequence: TGTGCCAGCACGCGGTCCGGGACCCAGAACACTGAAGCTTTCTTT.